Presented here are 19 T cell receptor beta chains from one specimen sequenced in a study of a mutant IDH1 vaccine in newly diagnosed glioma (dated by TCRdb to the early 2020s). This specimen's time point label, interpreted: baseline, week 1 (first vaccination visit). The label giving this sample's treatment or condition can be read as: pre-vaccination baseline after standard-of-care therapy. The library came from the immunoSEQ multiplex PCR assay. The table was pulled from immuneACCESS by TCRdb, which kept in-frame rearrangements only. Such tables lose some clones; where checked, under half of the loss comes from unresolved V genes, and the rest has no known cause. The table for this sample lists some 38,000 clones; 60% to 80% of them were counted only once. In total, the top ten clones hold 9% to 10% of the sample. Material: PBMCs, obtained from a glioma patient treated with radiotherapy, temozolomide or both. The origin of the receptors is a man aged 40-49 years with glioma. Some clones in this sample may be carry-over from other donors' samples.

The chain carries TRBV2 and TRBJ2-5; 12 bases fit TRBD2. Germline loops: CDR1 SNHLY, CDR2 FYNNEI. CDR3 length: 18 amino acids. The V and J ends lost 6 bases and 2 bases, in that order; junction bases with no gene match: 13. The CDR3 DNA reads as TGTGCCAGCAGAACCCGACTAGCGGGGGCCAGCTCACAAGAGACCCAGTACTTC. It yields the protein CASRTRLAGASSQETQYF.

The chain links TRBV7-9 to TRBJ2-7; D not resolved. This CDR3 has 15 amino acids. The V end was cut by 6 bases, the J end by 0 bases, with 15 bases between. The germline V gene encodes CDR1 SEHNR and CDR2 FQNEAQ (reference sequence). In nucleotides, the CDR3 is TGTGCCAGCAGACCTCGTCAAGGCAGCTCCTACGAGCAGTACTTC. It specifies CASRPRQGSSYEQYF.

This clone was observed a few times. The chain carries TRBV4-2 and TRBJ2-2, with 14 bases lining up with TRBD2. Germline lookup yields CDR1 LGHNA and CDR2 YNFKEQ. The junction had 2 bases not matched to a gene; V was cut back by 0 bases and J by 2 bases. The CDR3 loop spans 18 amino acids. The CDR3 DNA is TGTGCCAGCAGCCAAGATGGGACTAGCGGGGGTAACACCGGGGAGCTGTTTTTT. Translation gives CASSQDGTSGGNTGELFF.

The chain is built from TRBV5-4 and TRBJ2-6, with D hard to call. The CDR3 runs 13 residues. V lost 9 bases, J lost 2 bases, and 9 bases lay in between. Germline V CDR1 and CDR2: SGHNT, YYREEE (reference sequence). The CDR3 DNA reads TGTGCCACTCATCGTCCTGGGGCCAACGTCCTGACTTTC. Protein product: CATHRPGANVLTF.

The V gene is TRBV21-1, the J gene TRBJ1-1. TRBV21-1 is noted as a pseudogene. The CDR3 contains 17 residues. The DNA for the CDR3 is TGTGCCAGCAGCAAAGTCGTTTTTTGGGCTGGGGACACTGAAGCTTTCTTT. Protein sequence: CASSKVVFWAGDTEAFF.

This chain uses TRBV18 with TRBJ1-6; D is perhaps TRBD1 (5 bases). Per germline, CDR1 KGHSH and CDR2 LQKENI. V dropped 5 bases and J dropped 0 bases, with 11 bases sitting between them. The CDR3 runs to 16 residues. The CDR3 DNA follows: TGTGCCAGCTCAAATGACAGTCCCTCCTATAATTCACCCCTCCACTTT. Protein: CASSNDSPSYNSPLHF. The full variable domain, completed using reference TRBV18 and TRBJ1-6, is NAGVMQNPRHLVRRRGQEARLRCSPMKGHSHVYWYRQLPEEGLKFMVYLQKENIIDESGMPKERFSAEFPKEGPSILRIQQVVRGDSAAYFCASSNDSPSYNSPLHFGNGTRLTVT.

This clone turned up a few times. The chain combines TRBV7-9 with TRBJ1-1; TRBD1 matches at 7 bases. Germline lookup yields CDR1 SEHNR and CDR2 FQNEAQ (reference sequence). The V and J ends lost 5 bases and 1 base, in that order; junction bases with no gene match: 10. The length of the CDR3 is 16 residues. CDR3 sequence reads: CASSAKSRGPNTEAFF. CDR3 DNA sequence: TGTGCCAGCAGCGCCAAATCGAGGGGGCCGAACACTGAAGCTTTCTTT.

The genes are TRBV7-2 and TRBJ2-5; 13 positions match TRBD2. Germline V gene data show CDR1 as SGHTA and CDR2 as FQGNSA. V lost 4 bases, J lost 1 base, and 3 bases stayed unmatched. This CDR3 has 16 residues. CDR3 nucleotides: TGTGCCAGCAGCTCCCGGACTAGCGGGGGCCAAGAGACCCAGTACTTC. Its translation is CASSSRTSGGQETQYF.

V is TRBV25-1 and J is TRBJ1-5; TRBD1 is a possible D gene (6 bases). Germline V gene sequence: CDR1 MGHDK, CDR2 SYGVNS. There are 15 residues in the CDR3. V gave up 3 bases and J gave up 4 bases, with 13 bases separating them. CDR3 DNA sequence: TGTGCCAGCAGTGACAGGGGTTCGGGGAATCAGCCCCAGCATTTT. It is translated as CASSDRGSGNQPQHF.

This clone was detected only a few times. The J gene is TRBJ2-1, the V gene TRBV4-3; perhaps TRBD2 as D (6 bases). The CDR3 extends over 15 amino acids. Germline CDR1 is LGHNA and CDR2 is YSLEER. Trimming cost V 1 base and J 5 bases, with 12 bases left between them. The DNA of the CDR3 is TGCGCCAGCAGCCAAGTCGGGGGAGCTCACAATGAGCAGTTCTTC. This encodes CASSQVGGAHNEQFF.

V usage is TRBV6-5 and J usage is TRBJ1-2; maybe TRBD1 (6 bases). CDR3 length: 14 amino acids. The germline gives CDR1 MNHEY, CDR2 SVGAGI. V lost 6 bases to trimming and J lost 4 bases, with 15 bases between them. CDR3 sequence: CASSPEQGGYGYTF. Written as DNA, the CDR3 is TGTGCCAGCAGCCCTGAACAGGGTGGCTATGGCTACACCTTC.

The CDR3 bases are TGTGCCAGCAGTCGACAGCCCCAGAACACCGGGGAGCTGTTTTTT. Amino acids: CASSRQPQNTGELFF. The chain uses TRBV6-6 and TRBJ2-2, with D possibly TRBD1 on 5 matching bases. The germline V and J ends were trimmed by 5 bases and 1 base, with 11 bases remaining between them. Germline lookup yields CDR1 MNHNY and CDR2 SVGAGI (reference sequence). The CDR3 totals 15 residues.

This clone was found once. The chain links TRBV5-5 to TRBJ2-7; 7 bases map to TRBD2. CDR1 is SGHKS and CDR2 is YYEKEE in the germline V gene (reference sequence). Unmatched junction bases numbered 4, after V lost 4 bases and J lost 6 bases. The CDR3 spans 12 residues. In DNA form, the CDR3 reads TGTGCCAGCAGCCCCGGGGGGTTCGAGCAGTACTTC. Translating gives CASSPGGFEQYF.

This clone was detected once. The chain employs TRBV6-5 and TRBJ1-1, with D unresolved. The V gene's germline CDR1 is MNHEY and CDR2 SVGAGI. The length of the CDR3 is 13 residues. The V gene lost 2 bases and the J gene lost 4 bases, with 8 bases spanning the gap. CDR3 amino acids: CASSYDEATEAFF. Written as DNA, the CDR3 is TGTGCCAGCAGTTACGACGAAGCCACTGAAGCTTTCTTT.

The chain joins TRBV4-1 to TRBJ2-5, with 10 bases identical to TRBD2. This CDR3 is built from 16 residues. Germline values: CDR1 MGHRA, CDR2 YSYEKL. Trimming at V came to 1 base and at J to 5 bases, leaving 7 bases not matched to a gene. CDR3 sequence (DNA): TGCGCCAGCAGCCAAGGACAACTAGCGGGGTGGGAGACCCAGTACTTC. Residues: CASSQGQLAGWETQYF.

The chain uses TRBV6-1 and TRBJ2-2; the D gene is possibly TRBD1 (6 bases). This CDR3 is built from 15 residues. V was pared by 2 bases and J by 5 bases, with 12 bases between. In germline, CDR1 is MNHNS, CDR2 SASEGT. This CDR3 reads CASSERSGATGELFF. The CDR3 bases are TGTGCCAGCAGTGAACGGTCAGGGGCGACCGGGGAGCTGTTTTTT.

The rearrangement joins TRBV5-6 to TRBJ1-4, with D unresolved. Germline V gene lookup returns CDR1 SGHDT and CDR2 YYEEEE. V was pared by 6 bases and J by 0 bases, with 9 bases between. The CDR3 spans 14 residues. The DNA for the CDR3 is TGTGCCAGCACTGTGTTTTCAACTAATGAAAAACTGTTTTTT. It is translated as CASTVFSTNEKLFF.

The chain couples TRBV7-6 to TRBJ2-7; 7 bases align to TRBD1. The CDR3 has 14 residues. Germline V gives CDR1 SGHVS, CDR2 FNYEAQ. The ends lost 4 bases at V and 3 bases at J; junction bases unmatched: 6. The CDR3 DNA is TGTGCCAGCAGCTCGGCCGGGACAGACTACGAGCAGTACTTC. Its translation is CASSSAGTDYEQYF. The variable domain in full, completed from reference TRBV7-6 and TRBJ2-7, reads GAGVSQSPRYKVTKRGQDVALRCDPISGHVSLYWYRQALGQGPEFLTYFNYEAQQDKSGLPNDRFSAERPEGSISTLTIQRTEQRDSAMYRCASSSAGTDYEQYFGPGTRLTVT.

V usage is TRBV29-1 and J usage is TRBJ2-6; D tentatively fits TRBD1 or TRBD2 (5 bases each). The CDR3 consists of 14 residues. Trimming took off 6 bases at V and 0 bases at J, with 9 bases between the two ends. Germline V gives CDR1 SQVTM, CDR2 ANQGSEA. The CDR3 bases are TGCAGCGTGGGACGGGACTCTGGGGCCAACGTCCTGACTTTC. Amino acids: CSVGRDSGANVLTF.